Described below is a single T cell receptor (beta chain) sequence and its context. Its antigen is as yet unknown. These data come from a study of OX40 agonist ivuxolimab in advanced cancers. Study outcomes and limitations: No determination was made of the antigen specificity of the expanded peripheral T cells. Fewer expanded clones were found on average in CD4+ than in CD8+ T cells.

Deletions cut 4 bases from V and 1 base from J, with 10 bases between. Germline CDR1 SEHNR, CDR2 FQNEAQ (reference sequence). This CDR3 has 14 amino acids. Repertoires were generated with immunoSEQ multiplex PCR, while TCRdb's copy carries only in-frame clones and drops some. Here the sample spans some 77,000 clones, approximately 85% being singletons. This receptor was obtained from an adult with an advanced solid tumor such as melanoma, head and neck, liver or kidney cancer. V is TRBV7-9 and J is TRBJ2-5; D remains unclear. The starting material was CD4+ or CD8+ T cells sorted from blood, obtained in a trial of the OX40 agonist ivuxolimab. This CDR3 is CASSSFAVQETQYF. CDR3 DNA sequence: TGTGCCAGCAGCTCGTTCGCAGTCCAAGAGACCCAGTACTTC. The full variable domain, rest sourced from reference TRBV7-9 and TRBJ2-5, is DTGVSQNPRHKITKRGQNVTFRCDPISEHNRLYWYRQTLGQGPEFLTYFQNEAQLEKSRLLSDRFSAERPKGSFSTLEIQRTEQGDSAMYLCASSSFAVQETQYFGPGTRLLVL.